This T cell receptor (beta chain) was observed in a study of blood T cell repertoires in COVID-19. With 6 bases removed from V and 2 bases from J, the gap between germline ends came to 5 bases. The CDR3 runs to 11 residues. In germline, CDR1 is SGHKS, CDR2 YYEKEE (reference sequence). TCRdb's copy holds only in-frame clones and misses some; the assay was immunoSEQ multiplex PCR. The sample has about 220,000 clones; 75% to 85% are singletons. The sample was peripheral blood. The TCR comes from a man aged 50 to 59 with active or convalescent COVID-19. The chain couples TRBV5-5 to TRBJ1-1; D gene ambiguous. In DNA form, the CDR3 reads TGTGCCAGCACCGTAAACACTGAAGCTTTCTTT. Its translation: CASTVNTEAFF.